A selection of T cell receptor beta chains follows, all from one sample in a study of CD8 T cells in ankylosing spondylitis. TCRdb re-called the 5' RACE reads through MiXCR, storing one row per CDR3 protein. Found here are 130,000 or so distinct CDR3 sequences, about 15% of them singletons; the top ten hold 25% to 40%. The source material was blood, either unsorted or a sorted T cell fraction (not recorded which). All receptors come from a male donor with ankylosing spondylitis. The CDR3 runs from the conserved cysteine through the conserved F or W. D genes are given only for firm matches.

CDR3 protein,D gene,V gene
CAISHDEWNTGELFF,-,TRBV10-3
CASRHGDLSSYEQYF,-,TRBV6-1
CASSAGNRVSGELFF,-,TRBV10-2
CASSLNMLELQFF,-,TRBV28
CASSARDGRTDTQYF,-,TRBV9
CASSLGTGVTEAFF,TRBD1,TRBV7-9
CASRGLRSYNEQFF,-,TRBV27
CASSSGYEAFF,-,TRBV7-2
CSARDQLTGELFF,-,TRBV20-1
CASSQDTGEILRKSYNEQFF,TRBD1,TRBV3-1
CASSARGGTDTQYF,-,TRBV9
CASSPDPPLDNEQFF,-,TRBV27
CASSLLLAGAASTDTQYF,TRBD2,TRBV28
CASSDKSYQETQYF,-,TRBV5-1
CASTRPAGVTGELFF,TRBD2,TRBV7-9
CASSFWRSPYEQYF,-,TRBV11-3
CASSPGLAGPEQYF,TRBD2,TRBV9
CASSLQDNEQFF,-,TRBV27
CASSYSPRQKPFKPQHF,-,TRBV6-5
CASGLVLGAEATQVDTQYF,-,TRBV12-5
CASSVLQGAEAYEQYF,TRBD1,TRBV9
CSVEGQEPYEQYF,TRBD1,TRBV29-1
CASSPSGLAGISYEQYF,TRBD2,TRBV7-8
CASSGRPRTYEQYF,-,TRBV5-4
CASSLNGYEETQYF,-,TRBV5-6
CASSLGGLNGYTF,-,TRBV27
CASSLGQGGYEQYF,-,TRBV5-1
CASSPGDSNYGYTF,TRBD1,TRBV4-2
CASSQGRGMGTDQPQHF,-,TRBV4-3
CASSFLLPQNTGELFF,-,TRBV12-3/TRBV12-4